These 20 T cell receptor beta chains came from one sample sequenced in a study of T-cell memory formation after mild COVID-19. TCRdb reanalysed the 5' RACE reads using MiXCR and keeps one entry per CDR3 protein. The sample gives around 250,000 distinct CDR3 sequences, 15% to 20% of which show up once; about a fifth is in the top ten. The sequenced sample was PBMCs or a T cell subset sorted from them (not recorded which). Receptor source: a young man who had mild COVID-19 (a few samples of this study predate the infection). Cell type and time point are not known.

This clonotype was picked up a small number of times. The genes are TRBV5-4 and TRBJ2-2; D is ambiguous. The CDR3 totals 13 residues. V lost 4 bases and J lost 4, with 8 bases in between. Germline CDR1 is SGHNT and CDR2 is YYREEE (reference sequence). CDR3 residues: CASSLQLTGELFF. CDR3 DNA sequence: TGTGCCAGCAGCCTCCAGCTCACCGGGGAGCTGTTTTTT.

The chain has TRBV20-1 and TRBJ1-2, with 9 bases identical to TRBD1. Germline V gene lookup returns CDR1 DFQATT and CDR2 SNEGSKA (reference sequence). V lost 3 bases, J lost 4 bases, and 12 bases stayed unmatched. The CDR3 loop spans 16 amino acids. CDR3 residues: CSASRDRVGSVYGYTF. The DNA of the CDR3 is TGCAGTGCTAGCCGGGACAGGGTGGGCTCCGTCTATGGCTACACCTTC.

This clonotype was seen a few times. This chain uses TRBV11-2 with TRBJ1-5; 9 bases match TRBD1. The CDR3 runs 14 residues. V lost 5 bases to trimming and J lost 7 bases; unmatched junction nucleotides: 6. Per the germline V gene, CDR1 is SGHAT and CDR2 is FQNNGV. The CDR3 here is CASSPQGARQPQHF. The CDR3, as DNA: TGTGCCAGCAGCCCACAGGGGGCGAGGCAGCCCCAGCATTTT.

V is TRBV7-6 and J is TRBJ2-3; unclear D gene. Deletions cut 3 bases from V and 4 bases from J, with 5 bases between. CDR3 length equals 12 residues. Germline values: CDR1 SGHVS, CDR2 FNYEAQ. The CDR3 DNA is TGTGCCAGCAGCTTCGTCTCAGATACGCAGTATTTT. Protein sequence: CASSFVSDTQYF. Based on the CDR3 plus reference TRBV7-6 and TRBJ2-3, the full variable domain is GAGVSQSPRYKVTKRGQDVALRCDPISGHVSLYWYRQALGQGPEFLTYFNYEAQQDKSGLPNDRFSAERPEGSISTLTIQRTEQRDSAMYRCASSFVSDTQYFGPGTRLTVL.

This clonotype was seen a few times. This rearrangement joins TRBV5-1 to TRBJ2-1; 10 bases match TRBD2. Looked up from germline, CDR1 is SGHRS and CDR2 is YFSETQ. The V and J ends lost 2 bases and 9 bases, in that order; junction bases with no gene match: 8. CDR3 size: 15 residues. This chain's CDR3 is CASSFRAGGYSEQFF. CDR3 in DNA: TGCGCCAGCAGCTTCAGAGCGGGGGGGTATAGTGAGCAGTTCTTC.

The V and J genes are TRBV7-2 and TRBJ1-1; D may be TRBD1 (5 bases). V lost 5 bases and J 4 bases, leaving 14 bases between the germline ends. Germline values: CDR1 SGHTA, CDR2 FQGNSA. The CDR3 is 14 residues long. The CDR3 nucleotides are TGTGCCAGCAGCCTCCGGCGCGGGGGCACTGAAGCTTTCTTT. This sequence encodes CASSLRRGGTEAFF.

The chain is built from TRBV4-1 and TRBJ2-1, with D perhaps assigned TRBD1 or TRBD2 (6 bases each). Trimming shortened V by 0 bases and J by 9 bases, and 15 bases separated the two germline ends. The CDR3 loop spans 15 amino acids. Germline values: CDR1 MGHRA, CDR2 YSYEKL. CDR3 sequence reads: CASSQERLGGGEQFF. The CDR3 DNA reads TGCGCCAGCAGCCAAGAACGGTTAGGGGGAGGTGAGCAGTTCTTC.

Many counts were recorded for this clonotype. The chain uses TRBV19 and TRBJ1-4; D is unclear. The CDR3 covers 15 residues. Deletions cut 1 base from V and 2 bases from J, with 8 bases between. CDR1 is LNHDA and CDR2 is SQIVND in the germline V gene (reference sequence). CDR3 sequence: CASSIVGATNEKLFF. The CDR3 nucleotides are TGTGCCAGTAGTATAGTCGGAGCCACTAATGAAAAACTGTTTTTT. Full variable domain (missing parts from reference TRBV19 and TRBJ1-4): DGGITQSPKYLFRKEGQNVTLSCEQNLNHDAMYWYRQDPGQGLRLIYYSQIVNDFQKGDIAEGYSVSREKKESFPLTVTSAQKNPTAFYLCASSIVGATNEKLFFGSGTQLSVL.

This clonotype has a handful of counts. The genes are TRBV9 and TRBJ2-1; TRBD2 agrees at 7 bases. Germline loops: CDR1 SGDLS, CDR2 YYNGEE. Trimming removed 2 bases from V and 9 bases from J; junction bases left unmatched: 2. This CDR3 is 12 amino acids long. This CDR3 reads CASSVREAEQFF. Written as DNA, the CDR3 is TGTGCCAGCAGCGTCCGGGAGGCTGAGCAGTTCTTC.

This clonotype was detected once. The chain recombines TRBV20-1 with TRBJ1-5; D is possibly TRBD1 (6 bases). The germline V gene has CDR1 DFQATT and CDR2 SNEGSKA (reference sequence). The V and J ends lost 6 bases and 4 bases respectively, with 10 bases between them. The CDR3 consists of 12 residues. The CDR3 sequence: CSAGQFNQPQHF. The CDR3 coding sequence is TGCAGTGCCGGACAGTTTAATCAGCCCCAGCATTTT.

This clonotype was counted ten times or more. The chain employs TRBV6-2 or TRBV6-3 and TRBJ2-4; D gene uncertain. CDR3 length: 18 residues. Looked up from germline, CDR1 is MNHEY and CDR2 is SVGEGT. V dropped 2 bases and J dropped 0 bases, with 17 bases sitting between them. The CDR3 nucleotides are TGTGCCAGCAGTTACGAGTTAGAGGCGAATCTAGCCAAAAACATTCAGTACTTC. Translated, it gives CASSYELEANLAKNIQYF.

The chain is built from TRBV28 and TRBJ2-5; 7 nucleotides align to TRBD2. Per the germline V gene, CDR1 is MDHEN and CDR2 is SYDVKM. The J segment lost 2 bases and the V segment lost 6 bases, leaving 9 bases of the junction unmatched. The CDR3 has 15 residues. The CDR3 DNA follows: TGTGCCAGCAGCCCCGGGAGGCCTCGTCAAGAGACCCAGTACTTC. Translation: CASSPGRPRQETQYF. Looking up the rest from reference TRBV28 and TRBJ2-5 gives the full variable domain: DVKVTQSSRYLVKRTGEKVFLECVQDMDHENMFWYRQDPGLGLRLIYFSYDVKMKEKGDIPEGYSVSREKKERFSLILESASTNQTSMYLCASSPGRPRQETQYFGPGTRLLVL.

This chain joins TRBV4-2 and TRBJ1-6; tentatively, D is TRBD1 (5 bases). V shed 0 bases and J shed 3 bases, with 12 bases lying between them. Germline V lookup: CDR1 LGHNA, CDR2 YNFKEQ. The CDR3 is 17 amino acids. The CDR3 DNA reads TGTGCCAGCAGCCAAGAGCCCCGGGGCCTCTATAATTCACCCCTCCACTTT. This gives the protein CASSQEPRGLYNSPLHF.

This clonotype was seen a few times. The J gene is TRBJ2-7, the V gene TRBV12-3 or TRBV12-4; TRBD1 agrees at 9 bases. The ends lost 4 bases at V and 5 bases at J; junction bases unmatched: 3. This CDR3 region has 13 residues. This chain's CDR3 is CASSSGTGNEQYF. CDR3 DNA sequence: TGTGCCAGCAGTTCCGGGACAGGGAACGAGCAGTACTTC.

This clonotype has more than one count but fewer than ten. The gene calls are TRBV7-6 and TRBJ1-1, with a tentative D call TRBD1 (5 bases). This CDR3 spans 12 amino acids. Looked up from germline, CDR1 is SGHVS and CDR2 is FNYEAQ. V gave up 0 bases and J gave up 7 bases, with 6 bases separating them. DNA for the CDR3: TGTGCCAGCAGCTTAGCAGGGGATGAAGCTTTCTTT. The encoded protein is CASSLAGDEAFF.

The chain carries TRBV20-1 and TRBJ1-1; D unclear. This CDR3 spans 14 amino acids. The germline V gene has CDR1 DFQATT and CDR2 SNEGSKA (reference sequence). V shed 2 bases and J shed 5 bases, with 15 bases lying between them. In DNA, the CDR3 is TGCAGTGCTAGAAAGGACGGACCGAGGACTGAAGCTTTCTTT. It yields the protein CSARKDGPRTEAFF.

This clonotype was detected only a few times. This chain uses TRBV3-1 with TRBJ1-6, with 7 bases lining up with TRBD1. This CDR3 is 14 amino acids long. The J segment lost 10 bases and the V segment lost 5 bases, leaving 8 bases of the junction unmatched. Germline V gene data show CDR1 as LGHDT and CDR2 as YNNKEL (reference sequence). CDR3 coding DNA: TGTGCCAGCAGCATTTCGGACAGGACATCACCCCTCCACTTT. Its protein product is CASSISDRTSPLHF.

The gene calls are TRBV5-1 and TRBJ1-4; D is unclear. From germline, CDR1 is SGHRS and CDR2 YFSETQ. Trimming removed 0 bases at V and 8 bases at J, with 11 bases between. The CDR3 is 14 amino acids. CDR3 DNA sequence: TGCGCCAGCAGCTTGGGGCGGACGAGGGAAAAACTGTTTTTT. Translating gives CASSLGRTREKLFF.

The rearrangement uses TRBV6-2 or TRBV6-3 and TRBJ2-7; TRBD1 agrees at 10 bases. From germline, CDR1 is MNHEY and CDR2 SVGEGT. The CDR3 runs 14 residues. J lost 2 bases, V lost 7 bases, and 5 bases had no gene match. The CDR3 reads CASNDRGPAYEQYF. In DNA, the CDR3 is TGTGCCAGCAATGACAGGGGGCCGGCCTACGAGCAGTACTTC.

This rearrangement joins TRBV15 to TRBJ1-1; D call uncertain. The CDR3 is made up of 16 amino acids. In germline, CDR1 is LNHNV, CDR2 YYDKDF (reference sequence). Trimming pared 0 bases from V and 1 base from J, leaving 12 bases between. CDR3 sequence reads: CATSRDAGSGNTEAFF. Written as DNA, the CDR3 is TGTGCCACCAGCAGAGATGCGGGGTCGGGGAACACTGAAGCTTTCTTT.